The clone carrying this TCR beta chain was seen only a few times. Its antigen is unidentified. With random hexamers, 0.5 to 1 ug RNA was reverse transcribed. The TCR beta CDR3 was amplified by immunoSEQ multiplex PCR across 54 Vbeta, 13 Jbeta. TCRdb reanalysed the immunoSEQ multiplex PCR reads using MiXCR and keeps one entry per CDR3 protein. The data contain 120,000 to 150,000 distinct CDR3 sequences, about 95% of them singletons. This sample is drawn from a study of CD8 T cells in Susac syndrome. Study results and caveats: The study recognized that its TCR sequencing and HLA analysis covered a relatively small number of individuals.

The CDR3 has 15 amino acids. Germline values: CDR1 MNHEY, CDR2 SMNVEV (reference sequence). V lost 2 bases, J lost 0 bases, and 5 bases lay in between. The source is a human donor with multiple sclerosis. The chain joins TRBV27 to TRBJ2-6; D is ambiguous. Sequencing was carried out using CD4+ T cells from PBMCs. The CDR3 loop is CASSLEGSGANVLTF. The CDR3 DNA follows: TGTGCCAGCAGTTTAGAAGGCTCTGGGGCCAACGTCCTGACTTTC.